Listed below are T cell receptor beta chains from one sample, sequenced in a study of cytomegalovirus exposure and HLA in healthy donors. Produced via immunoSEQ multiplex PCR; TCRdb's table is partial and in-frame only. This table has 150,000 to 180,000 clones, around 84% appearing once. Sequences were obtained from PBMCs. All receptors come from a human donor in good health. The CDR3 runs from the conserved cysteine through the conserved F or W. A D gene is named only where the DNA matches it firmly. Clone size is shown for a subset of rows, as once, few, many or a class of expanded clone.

CDR3 protein: CASSQFSHRTAYGYTF; CDR3 DNA: TGCGCCAGCAGCCAATTTTCGCATCGGACAGCCTATGGCTACACCTTC; J gene: TRBJ1-2; V gene: TRBV5-1; clone size: NA; D gene: NA
CDR3 protein: CASSVPVGGGPDSSHNEQFF; CDR3 DNA: TGTGCCAGCAGCGTCCCGGTGGGGGGGGGACCGGATTCATCGCACAATGAGCAGTTCTTC; J gene: TRBJ2-1; V gene: TRBV9; clone size: NA; D gene: TRBD2
CDR3 protein: CSVEGTGASSYEQYF; CDR3 DNA: TGCAGCGTTGAAGGGACAGGGGCCTCTTCCTACGAGCAGTACTTC; J gene: TRBJ2-7; V gene: TRBV29-1; clone size: NA; D gene: TRBD1
CDR3 protein: CATSRGTSADTQYF; CDR3 DNA: TGTGCCACCAGCAGAGGGACTAGCGCCGATACGCAGTATTTT; J gene: TRBJ2-3; V gene: TRBV15; clone size: NA; D gene: TRBD2
CDR3 protein: CASTRGGYGVRMYTEAFF; CDR3 DNA: TGTGCCAGCACCCGGGGGGGGTATGGGGTTCGCATGTACACTGAAGCTTTCTTT; J gene: TRBJ1-1; V gene: TRBV2; clone size: NA; D gene: NA
CDR3 protein: CASSLSLDRGEKLFF; CDR3 DNA: TGTGCCAGCAGCTTGTCTTTGGACAGGGGTGAAAAACTGTTTTTT; J gene: TRBJ1-4; V gene: TRBV5-4; clone size: NA; D gene: TRBD1
CDR3 protein: CASSIELRTEAFF; CDR3 DNA: TGTGCCAGTAGTATAGAGCTGCGGACTGAAGCTTTCTTT; J gene: TRBJ1-1; V gene: TRBV19; clone size: few; D gene: NA
CDR3 protein: CASSRIPTSEQYF; CDR3 DNA: TGCGCCAGCAGCCGAATCCCTACCTCCGAGCAGTACTTC; J gene: TRBJ2-7; V gene: TRBV4-1; clone size: once; D gene: NA
CDR3 protein: CASSDIGTGTQETQYF; CDR3 DNA: TGTGCCAGCAGTGATATAGGGACAGGGACTCAAGAGACCCAGTACTTC; J gene: TRBJ2-5; V gene: TRBV2; clone size: NA; D gene: TRBD1
CDR3 protein: CASSSQGATEAFF; CDR3 DNA: TGTGCCAGCAGTTCGCAGGGGGCGACTGAAGCTTTCTTT; J gene: TRBJ1-1; V gene: TRBV25-1; clone size: few; D gene: TRBD1
CDR3 protein: CASSSRKLTGTEINTGELFF; CDR3 DNA: TGCGCCAGCAGCTCAAGAAAACTTACCGGGACAGAGATAAACACCGGGGAGCTGTTTTTT; J gene: TRBJ2-2; V gene: TRBV5-1; clone size: NA; D gene: TRBD1
CDR3 protein: CSVEQGSYGYTF; CDR3 DNA: TGCAGCGTTGAACAGGGAAGCTATGGCTACACCTTC; J gene: TRBJ1-2; V gene: TRBV29-1; clone size: NA; D gene: NA
CDR3 protein: CASSRQVNEKLFF; CDR3 DNA: TGTGCCAGCAGCCGGCAGGTTAATGAAAAACTGTTTTTT; J gene: TRBJ1-4; V gene: TRBV14; clone size: NA; D gene: NA
CDR3 protein: CASSLASGNYGYTF; CDR3 DNA: TGTGCCAGCAGCTTAGCCTCAGGGAACTATGGCTACACCTTC; J gene: TRBJ1-2; V gene: TRBV7-9; clone size: NA; D gene: NA
CDR3 protein: CASSLSGGTEAFF; CDR3 DNA: TGTGCCAGCAGCTTATCAGGGGGGACTGAAGCTTTCTTT; J gene: TRBJ1-1; V gene: TRBV7-3; clone size: NA; D gene: TRBD1
CDR3 protein: CASSAGGGVRQPQHF; CDR3 DNA: TGTGCCAGCAGCGCAGGGGGTGGGGTCCGTCAGCCCCAGCATTTT; J gene: TRBJ1-5; V gene: TRBV7-9; clone size: NA; D gene: TRBD1
CDR3 protein: CSLVYGYTF; CDR3 DNA: TGCAGCCTCGTCTATGGCTACACCTTC; J gene: TRBJ1-2; V gene: TRBV20-1; clone size: NA; D gene: NA
CDR3 protein: CATRLPGTGVNTEAFF; CDR3 DNA: TGTGCCACTCGACTTCCGGGAACGGGGGTTAACACTGAAGCTTTCTTT; J gene: TRBJ1-1; V gene: TRBV19; clone size: NA; D gene: NA
CDR3 protein: CASSLAGLAYDEQYF; CDR3 DNA: TGTGCCAGCAGCTTAGCGGGACTAGCATACGATGAGCAGTACTTC; J gene: TRBJ2-7; V gene: TRBV7-9; clone size: NA; D gene: TRBD2
CDR3 protein: CASSLLRGQNPDTQYF; CDR3 DNA: TGTGCCAGCAGTTTGTTAAGGGGACAGAATCCAGATACGCAGTATTTT; J gene: TRBJ2-3; V gene: TRBV28; clone size: NA; D gene: TRBD1
CDR3 protein: CSVMGSGSNYEQYF; CDR3 DNA: TGCAGCGTGATGGGGAGCGGGAGTAACTACGAGCAGTACTTC; J gene: TRBJ2-7; V gene: TRBV29-1; clone size: once; D gene: TRBD2
CDR3 protein: CASSDQQGHEQYF; CDR3 DNA: TGCGCCAGCAGTGATCAACAGGGACACGAGCAGTACTTC; J gene: TRBJ2-7; V gene: TRBV10-1; clone size: few; D gene: NA
CDR3 protein: CASSYGTGVFNEQFF; CDR3 DNA: TGTGCCAGCAGCTACGGGACAGGGGTTTTCAATGAGCAGTTCTTC; J gene: TRBJ2-1; V gene: TRBV11-1; clone size: few; D gene: TRBD1
CDR3 protein: CASTGLVADTQYF; CDR3 DNA: TGTGCCAGCACTGGACTAGTAGCAGATACGCAGTATTTT; J gene: TRBJ2-3; V gene: TRBV2; clone size: NA; D gene: TRBD2
CDR3 protein: CASSGRQGNTGELFF; CDR3 DNA: TGTGCCAGCAGTGGTAGACAGGGGAACACCGGGGAGCTGTTTTTT; J gene: TRBJ2-2; V gene: TRBV2; clone size: few; D gene: TRBD1
CDR3 protein: CASSSRAGGQADTQYF; CDR3 DNA: TGTGCCAGCAGTTCCCGAGCGGGGGGGCAAGCAGATACGCAGTATTTT; J gene: TRBJ2-3; V gene: TRBV6-5; clone size: NA; D gene: TRBD2
CDR3 protein: CASSGTGLYEQYF; CDR3 DNA: TGTGCCAGCAGCGGGACAGGTCTCTACGAGCAGTACTTC; J gene: TRBJ2-7; V gene: TRBV6-5; clone size: few; D gene: TRBD1
CDR3 protein: CASSFGGGQGRQETQYF; CDR3 DNA: TGCGCCAGCAGCTTTGGTGGTGGACAGGGACGGCAAGAGACCCAGTACTTC; J gene: TRBJ2-5; V gene: TRBV5-1; clone size: NA; D gene: TRBD1
CDR3 protein: CASSDRGLSGYTF; CDR3 DNA: TGTGCCAGTAGCGACAGGGGGCTGAGTGGCTACACCTTC; J gene: TRBJ1-2; V gene: TRBV19; clone size: NA; D gene: TRBD1
CDR3 protein: CASSVGSGGWGTDTQYF; CDR3 DNA: TGTGCCAGCAGCGTGGGTAGCGGGGGGTGGGGGACAGATACGCAGTATTTT; J gene: TRBJ2-3; V gene: TRBV9; clone size: NA; D gene: TRBD2
CDR3 protein: CASSVLVGRGLLNTEAFF; CDR3 DNA: TGTGCCAGCTCAGTACTTGTGGGCAGGGGGCTCCTGAACACTGAAGCTTTCTTT; J gene: TRBJ1-1; V gene: TRBV18; clone size: NA; D gene: TRBD1
CDR3 protein: CASSPKAGVDTQYF; CDR3 DNA: TGCGCCAGCAGCCCAAAAGCCGGGGTGGATACGCAGTATTTT; J gene: TRBJ2-3; V gene: TRBV5-1; clone size: NA; D gene: NA
CDR3 protein: CASSWGGGFEAFF; CDR3 DNA: TGTGCCAGCAGCTGGGGGGGAGGCTTTGAAGCTTTCTTT; J gene: TRBJ1-1; V gene: TRBV7-8; clone size: NA; D gene: NA
CDR3 protein: CATSREGGQGYNEQFF; CDR3 DNA: TGTGCCACCAGCAGAGAAGGTGGACAGGGATACAATGAGCAGTTCTTC; J gene: TRBJ2-1; V gene: TRBV15; clone size: NA; D gene: TRBD1
CDR3 protein: CASSPPEAVTEAFF; CDR3 DNA: TGTGCCAGCAGCCCCCCCGAGGCGGTCACTGAAGCTTTCTTT; J gene: TRBJ1-1; V gene: TRBV6-5; clone size: NA; D gene: NA
CDR3 protein: CASSFDRYEQYF; CDR3 DNA: TGTGCCAGCAGCTTTGACAGATACGAGCAGTACTTC; J gene: TRBJ2-7; V gene: TRBV5-4; clone size: NA; D gene: NA
CDR3 protein: CASTQDGGGYNEQFF; CDR3 DNA: TGCGCCAGCACCCAAGATGGGGGGGGGTACAATGAGCAGTTCTTC; J gene: TRBJ2-1; V gene: TRBV5-1; clone size: NA; D gene: TRBD2
CDR3 protein: CASSALESYRGISPLHF; CDR3 DNA: TGTGCCAGCAGCGCCCTGGAAAGCTACAGGGGGATCTCACCCCTCCACTTT; J gene: TRBJ1-6; V gene: TRBV9; clone size: NA; D gene: TRBD1
CDR3 protein: CASSLVSGGGHEQYF; CDR3 DNA: TGCGCCAGCAGCTTGGTGTCAGGGGGCGGCCACGAGCAGTACTTC; J gene: TRBJ2-7; V gene: TRBV5-1; clone size: NA; D gene: TRBD1
CDR3 protein: CASRYSDAEAFF; CDR3 DNA: TGTGCCAGCAGGTACAGTGACGCTGAAGCTTTCTTT; J gene: TRBJ1-1; V gene: TRBV25-1; clone size: NA; D gene: NA
CDR3 protein: CASGQVNTGELFF; CDR3 DNA: TGTGCCAGCGGACAGGTGAACACCGGGGAGCTGTTTTTT; J gene: TRBJ2-2; V gene: TRBV6-1; clone size: NA; D gene: TRBD1
CDR3 protein: CASSFRGTDTQYF; CDR3 DNA: TGTGCCAGCAGCTTTCGGGGAACAGATACGCAGTATTTT; J gene: TRBJ2-3; V gene: TRBV7-9; clone size: NA; D gene: NA
CDR3 protein: CASSLAGAYGYTF; CDR3 DNA: TGTGCCAGCAGTTTAGCAGGGGCCTATGGCTACACCTTC; J gene: TRBJ1-2; V gene: TRBV28; clone size: NA; D gene: NA
CDR3 protein: CAWSVQLVLDKNIQYF; CDR3 DNA: TGTGCCTGGAGTGTACAATTGGTCCTCGACAAAAACATTCAGTACTTC; J gene: TRBJ2-4; V gene: TRBV30; clone size: NA; D gene: NA
CDR3 protein: CASSLTPGQPQHF; CDR3 DNA: TGTGCCAGCAGCTTGACGCCGGGTCAGCCCCAGCATTTT; J gene: TRBJ1-5; V gene: TRBV5-6; clone size: NA; D gene: NA
CDR3 protein: CSVVTGENTEAFF; CDR3 DNA: TGCAGCGTCGTGACAGGGGAGAACACTGAAGCTTTCTTT; J gene: TRBJ1-1; V gene: TRBV29-1; clone size: NA; D gene: TRBD1
CDR3 protein: CASSLPGTNYGYTF; CDR3 DNA: TGTGCCAGCAGCTTACCGGGTACCAACTATGGCTACACCTTC; J gene: TRBJ1-2; V gene: TRBV7-9; clone size: NA; D gene: NA
CDR3 protein: CASSSSQGAAVTEAFF; CDR3 DNA: TGTGCCAGCAGTTCATCCCAGGGGGCGGCCGTGACTGAAGCTTTCTTT; J gene: TRBJ1-1; V gene: TRBV27; clone size: NA; D gene: TRBD1
CDR3 protein: CASTRDSSYEQYF; CDR3 DNA: TGTGCCAGCACACGGGACAGCTCCTACGAGCAGTACTTC; J gene: TRBJ2-7; V gene: TRBV28; clone size: NA; D gene: TRBD1
CDR3 protein: CASSFSSVGELFF; CDR3 DNA: TGTGCCAGCAGCTTTTCGTCGGTTGGGGAGCTGTTTTTT; J gene: TRBJ2-2; V gene: TRBV7-2; clone size: few; D gene: NA
CDR3 protein: CASSQDQADTQYF; CDR3 DNA: TGTGCCAGCAGCCAAGATCAGGCAGATACGCAGTATTTT; J gene: TRBJ2-3; V gene: TRBV14; clone size: NA; D gene: NA
CDR3 protein: CASSVDDIDGYTF; CDR3 DNA: TGTGCCAGCAGTGTCGACGACATCGACGGCTACACCTTC; J gene: TRBJ1-2; V gene: TRBV6-1; clone size: NA; D gene: NA
CDR3 protein: CASTPTPGQVNQPQHF; CDR3 DNA: TGTGCCAGTACCCCAACCCCCGGACAGGTCAATCAGCCCCAGCATTTT; J gene: TRBJ1-5; V gene: TRBV19; clone size: NA; D gene: TRBD1
CDR3 protein: CASSQAHGSSYNEQFF; CDR3 DNA: TGCGCCAGCAGCCAGGCCCACGGGAGCTCCTACAATGAGCAGTTCTTC; J gene: TRBJ2-1; V gene: TRBV4-1; clone size: NA; D gene: NA
CDR3 protein: CASSPGGGNYGYTF; CDR3 DNA: TGTGCCAGCAGCCCGGGGGGCGGAAACTATGGCTACACCTTC; J gene: TRBJ1-2; V gene: TRBV14; clone size: NA; D gene: NA